This T cell receptor (beta chain) was observed in a study of beta chain features in type 1 diabetes (dated by TCRdb to 2016 to 2018). General notes on the study: Mean age, gender distribution, total cell number and subset yield were not different between patients and healthy donors. A total of around 100 million sorted cells were examined across all samples, and RNA yield correlated strongly with the number of cells per subset. The study compared the TCRB repertoires of sorted circulating CD4+ T cell subsets in recently diagnosed type 1 diabetes patients with those in matched healthy donors. Whereas all 30 or so donors provided naive and central memory subsets, regulatory and stem cell-like memory subsets were isolated from just 8 patients and roughly eight healthy donors. Study-level results and caveats: Type 1 diabetes patients showed a moderate but significant shortening of TCRB CDR3 length in all four CD4+ subsets. Naive, central memory and regulatory TCRB repertoires appeared to be more alike among patients than among healthy donors. Because the HLA sub-analyses included only small numbers of individuals, any influence of HLA type on TCRB rearrangement was left unresolved. Shorter templates might have been favored by PCR, but patient and control samples were amplified and corrected together, so both groups would have been affected equally by any skew. Because cDNA was sequenced instead of genomic DNA, activated cells with high expression could be over-represented, although the groups did not differ in activation or CD3 levels. Fewer insertions and more nucleotide deletions at VDJ recombination sites were observed in patients with type 1 diabetes, implying thymic rearrangement abnormalities.

The CDR3 numbers 13 residues from cysteine through phenylalanine. The CDR3 DNA has 39 bases and is translated from base 1. The germline ends are 10 bases apart after V is trimmed by 8 bases and J by 0 bases. As encoded in the germline V gene, CDR1 is SNHLY while CDR2 is FYNNEI. This clone occurred many times. No cognate antigen has been identified for it. Base qualities are not provided; no much larger clone lies one nucleotide away. From each donor, a single peripheral blood sample of around 120 mL on average was drawn into heparinised tubes. A BD FACSAria II was used to sort naive, central memory, regulatory and stem cell-like memory CD4+ T cells with a panel that included CD45RO, CCR7, CD25, CD127, CD95 and CD27. Every sorted population had a purity above 98%. PBMCs were isolated immediately by Lymphoprep density gradient centrifugation and stained directly without culture. So that batch effects would be minimized, each experiment stained and sorted samples in pairs, pairing one healthy donor with one patient.

The entire isolated RNA was reverse transcribed using the High Capacity cDNA Reverse Transcription Kit, and thus expressed TCRB transcripts were sequenced. Deep immunoSEQ sequencing was performed on naive, central memory and regulatory T cell samples, with an average of about 3.57 million total reads per sample. Sorted cells were lysed in RLT buffer and RNA was extracted with DNase-treated RNeasy Micro or Mini kits, depending on cell number. Each cell subset was processed on its own to prevent cross-contamination, while patient and healthy donor samples were processed together. TCRB sequences were amplified from cDNA with the immunoSEQ multiplex PCR, producing 87-bp fragments spanning the CDR3 region. Amplicons were sequenced on the Illumina HiSeq platform. The source study handled its data this way. PCR bias was corrected computationally using synthetic template baselines, and reads within Hamming distance 2 were collapsed, with unmergeable singletons discarded. Reads were aligned against IMGT to assign V, D and J genes, CDR3 length and insertions or deletions at six rearrangement sites. Within each subset, clonotype counts were normalized to the number of sorted cells before true diversity and Gini coefficients were calculated with the tcR R package. Repertoire sharing was quantified using the overlap coefficient calculated on TCRB nucleotide sequences. TCRdb mirrors the immuneACCESS table, restricted to in-frame sequences. Some clones are absent from its copies; in checked studies, under half trace to an unresolved V gene, and the reason for the others is unknown. V, J and clone size are those of that table, while D and trimming were read from the DNA. A total of 400,000 or so clones appear in this sample, 9.6% of them only once. The top ten clonotypes cover over 0.45% of the sample.

Recombination linked TRBV2 to TRBJ1-1; a weak D assignment points to TRBD1 (5 bases agree). Sequencing was carried out using central memory CD4+ T cells from blood. This receptor was taken from a man aged 30 to 45 with type 1 diabetes. The DNA sequence is given as TGTGCCAGCCGACAGTCTTTGAACACTGAAGCTTTCTTT. Its protein product is CASRQSLNTEAFF.